The T cell receptor beta chain under discussion was sequenced for a study of T-cell reconstitution after alpha-beta-depleted transplantation in children (TCRdb year 2016). Regarding the study in general: Using TCR repertoire profiling, the study quantitatively followed how T-cell immune reconstitution unfolded in children after TCRalphabeta/CD19-depleted allogeneic hematopoietic cell transplantation.

In the germline V gene, CDR1 corresponds to KGHDR and CDR2 to SFDVKD. V is clipped by 3 bases and J by 5 bases, and the sequence between their germline boundaries is 11 bases long. From the cysteine through the phenylalanine, the CDR3 covers 14 amino acids. This entry keeps only the CDR3 DNA: 42 bases, framed from base 1. Library preparation was by PCR. This sample was sequenced with an Illumina HiSeq 2500. Molecular barcoding was employed in the preparation of TCR libraries, with unique molecular identifiers being used to normalize TCRbeta repertoire quantification. Using fastp at Q25 and MiXCR, TCRdb reprocessed the public reads and kept productive beta chains. CDR3 protein sequences are deduplicated, and each keeps its most common genes and DNA. Recorded for this sample are around 400,000 distinct CDR3 sequences; roughly a tenth of them occurred a single time. The leading ten clones occupy approximately 5% of the sample.

Only a few counts were recorded for this clonotype. What this receptor recognizes is not known. The record has no base qualities; no much larger clone is one base away. The rearrangement joined TRBV24-1 to TRBJ2-3; a tentative D match to TRBD1 spans 5 bases. Sequences were derived from PBMCs from the stem cell graft donor, sampled from the stem cell graft. This TCR was recovered from a human donor who donated a stem cell graft to a child with acute myeloid leukemia. The CDR3 reads as follows: CATSDDGARDTQYF. The DNA sequence is TGTGCCACCAGTGATGATGGGGCTAGAGATACGCAGTATTTT.